Listed here are 17 T cell receptor beta chains from one sample, sequenced in a study of T cells in Graves' hyperthyroidism and ophthalmopathy. Template material for amplifying TCR beta CDR3 regions consisted of RNA transcripts. HTBI primers were the set used in a first-round RT-PCR of the TCR CDR3. In TCRdb, the multiplex PCR reads were re-called with MiXCR into one record per CDR3 protein. The data contain over 400,000 distinct CDR3 sequences, less than 25% of them singletons. Sequencing was carried out using blood. These TCRs come from a woman in her seventies with Graves' ophthalmopathy.

In regard to this clonotype: This CDR3 is missing its conserved last phenylalanine or tryptophan, likely due to a read error. CDR3 loop: CASSLATANTEAFS. CDR3 nucleotides: TGTGCCAGCAGCTTAGCGACGGCGAACACTGAAGCTTTCTCT. The chain combines TRBV7-9 with TRBJ1-1, with D unclear. V shed 0 bases and J shed 1 base, with 6 bases lying between them. CDR1 SEHNR and CDR2 FQNEAQ come from the germline V gene (reference sequence). The CDR3 consists of 14 residues.

This clonotype was seen many times. V and J are TRBV12-3 or TRBV12-4 and TRBJ1-1; 7 bases line up with TRBD1. There are 14 residues in the CDR3. V lost 7 bases to trimming and J lost 0 bases; unmatched junction nucleotides: 5. The CDR3 loop reads CASILTGMNTEAFF. The CDR3, as DNA: TGTGCCAGCATTTTGACAGGGATGAACACTGAAGCTTTCTTT.

This clonotype has more than one count but fewer than ten. V and J are TRBV2 and TRBJ2-4; weak D call: TRBD2 (5 bases). The CDR3 spans 13 residues. Germline V gene sequence: CDR1 SNHLY, CDR2 FYNNEI. V gave up 2 bases and J gave up 6 bases, with 8 bases separating them. For the CDR3, the DNA is TGTGCCAGCAGTGAAAACGGAGGAAACATTCAGTACTTC. It codes for CASSENGGNIQYF. The full variable domain, completed using reference TRBV2 and TRBJ2-4, is EPEVTQTPSHQVTQMGQEVILRCVPISNHLYFYWYRQILGQKVEFLVSFYNNEISEKSEIFDDQFSVERPDGSNFTLKIRSTKLEDSAMYFCASSENGGNIQYFGAGTRLSVL.

There are a few counts of this clonotype. J is TRBJ2-3 and V is TRBV24-1, with 11 bases that match TRBD2. With V trimmed by 2 bases and J by 3 bases, 3 bases remained unmatched. The CDR3 is 16 amino acids. Germline lookup yields CDR1 KGHDR and CDR2 SFDVKD. This CDR3 reads CATSDSLAGGTDTQYF. The DNA of the CDR3 is TGTGCCACCAGTGATTCTTTAGCGGGAGGGACAGATACGCAGTATTTT.

This clonotype has more than one count but fewer than ten. This chain uses TRBV20-1 with TRBJ2-5, with 7 positions matching TRBD1. The V and J ends lost 5 bases and 4 bases, in that order; junction bases with no gene match: 4. The CDR3 loop spans 12 amino acids. Germline lookup yields CDR1 DFQATT and CDR2 SNEGSKA (reference sequence). DNA of the CDR3: TGCAGTGCTCAACCAGGGGGAGAGACCCAGTACTTC. Translation gives CSAQPGGETQYF.

Many counts were recorded for this clonotype. The chain uses TRBV6-2 or TRBV6-3 and TRBJ1-2; 8 bases match TRBD1. CDR3 length: 15 residues. Germline CDR1 and CDR2: MNHEY and SVGEGT. Trimming cost V 2 bases and J 3 bases; bases outside gene matches: 5. CDR3 sequence reads: CASSYDRGSDYGYTF. DNA for the CDR3: TGTGCCAGCAGTTACGACAGGGGAAGTGACTATGGCTACACCTTC.

V usage is TRBV3-1 and J usage is TRBJ2-1; 7 bases agree with TRBD2. Germline V lookup: CDR1 LGHDT, CDR2 YNNKEL (reference sequence). The CDR3 is 15 residues long. J lost 4 bases, V lost 3 bases, and 6 bases had no gene match. This CDR3 is CASSQVGTTYNEQFF. The CDR3 DNA sequence: TGTGCCAGCAGCCAGGTTGGGACTACTTACAATGAGCAGTTCTTC.

This clonotype was observed a few times. The chain combines TRBV12-3 or TRBV12-4 with TRBJ2-7, with 8 positions matching TRBD2. The CDR3 covers 15 residues. Germline trimming cut 0 bases from V and 2 bases from J; bases unmatched to any gene: 3. CDR3 DNA: TGTGCCAGCAGTTTAGCTGCGGGGGGAACCTACGAGCAGTACTTC. Encoded protein: CASSLAAGGTYEQYF.

This clonotype has a count of ten or more. The chain links TRBV3-1 to TRBJ1-2; no reliable D call. The V gene lost 1 base and the J gene lost 3 bases, with 9 bases spanning the gap. The CDR3 consists of 14 residues. Germline lookup yields CDR1 LGHDT and CDR2 YNNKEL (reference sequence). The CDR3 is CASSQVPEDYGYTF. DNA of the CDR3: TGTGCCAGCAGCCAAGTGCCAGAAGACTATGGCTACACCTTC.

This sequence joins TRBV7-2 and TRBJ2-5; unclear D gene. Deletions cut 1 base from V and 3 bases from J, with 15 bases between. The CDR3 spans 16 residues. The germline gives CDR1 SGHTA, CDR2 FQGNSA. As DNA, the CDR3 is TGTGCCAGCAGCTTAGGCAATGGGGTGGGTGAAGAGACCCAGTACTTC. It specifies CASSLGNGVGEETQYF.

A few counts support this clonotype. The chain recombines TRBV11-2 with TRBJ2-7; 9 bases are shared with TRBD2. The CDR3 runs to 16 residues. Germline trimming cut 5 bases from V and 1 base from J; bases unmatched to any gene: 9. Germline V lookup: CDR1 SGHAT, CDR2 FQNNGV. Written as DNA, the CDR3 is TGTGCCAGCAGCCTCAAGGGACTAGCAGAGTCCTACGAGCAGTACTTC. Translation gives CASSLKGLAESYEQYF. Using reference TRBV11-2 and TRBJ2-7 for the parts outside the CDR3, the full variable domain is EAGVAQSPRYKIIEKRQSVAFWCNPISGHATLYWYQQILGQGPKLLIQFQNNGVVDDSQLPKDRFSAERLKGVDSTLKIQPAKLEDSAVYLCASSLKGLAESYEQYFGPGTRLTVT.

The J gene is TRBJ1-5, the V gene TRBV5-5, with unresolved D. Trimming took 3 bases from V and 3 from J, leaving 13 bases between them. This CDR3 is built from 15 residues. CDR1 is SGHKS and CDR2 is YYEKEE in the germline V gene (reference sequence). The CDR3 protein is CASSYRWSLNQPQHF. The CDR3 bases are TGTGCCAGCAGCTATAGGTGGTCCCTCAATCAGCCCCAGCATTTT.

This clonotype was seen only a few times. CDR3 protein: CASNCRDEYNEQFF. CDR3 bases: TGTGCCAGCAATTGCCGGGACGAGTACAATGAGCAGTTCTTC. The chain joins TRBV7-9 to TRBJ2-1; either TRBD1 or TRBD2 may supply D (5 bases each). Germline V gives CDR1 SEHNR, CDR2 FQNEAQ (reference sequence). The CDR3 length is 14 residues. The ends were cut back, 7 bases at V and 4 bases at J, with 14 bases in the middle.

This clonotype showed up just a few times. The chain uses TRBV7-9 and TRBJ2-2, with a weak D call TRBD2 (5 bases). The CDR3 extends over 11 amino acids. V was cut by 5 bases and J by 11 bases, with 9 bases left in between. CDR1 and CDR2 from the germline V gene are SEHNR and FQNEAQ (reference sequence). The chain's CDR3 is CASSGSGELFF. CDR3 coding DNA: TGTGCCAGCAGCGGCTCGGGAGAGCTGTTTTTT.

This clonotype was recorded a few times. This sequence joins TRBV7-6 and TRBJ2-7; 13 nucleotides agree with TRBD2. Germline V lookup: CDR1 SGHVS, CDR2 FNYEAQ. The CDR3 totals 17 residues. After removal of 2 bases from V and 2 bases from J, the junction contained 6 bases not matched to a gene. The CDR3 sequence: CASSLSDGLAGAYEQYF. For the CDR3, the DNA is TGTGCCAGCAGCTTATCAGACGGACTAGCGGGAGCCTACGAGCAGTACTTC.

This clonotype has a handful of counts. A much larger clone sits a single nucleotide away, making a read error possible. The chain employs TRBV18 and TRBJ2-7; 9 nucleotides line up with TRBD1. Germline loops: CDR1 KGHSH, CDR2 LQKENI. The V and J ends lost 3 bases and 6 bases, in that order; junction bases with no gene match: 3. The CDR3 has 13 amino acids. The CDR3, as DNA: TGTGCCAGCTCACCCGGGACAGGGTCCGAGCAGTACTTC. This translates into CASSPGTGSEQYF.

This clonotype was seen a few times. CDR3 protein: CASSRGGQGVNTEAFF. The CDR3 bases are TGTGCCAGCAGTCGGGGAGGGCAGGGGGTGAACACTGAAGCTTTCTTT. The rearrangement uses TRBV6-1 and TRBJ1-1; 7 bases line up with TRBD1. The V gene's germline CDR1 is MNHNS and CDR2 SASEGT. The ends lost 5 bases at V and 0 bases at J; junction bases unmatched: 9. The CDR3 loop spans 16 amino acids.